These 20 T cell receptor beta chains were all obtained from the same sample, sequenced in a study of CD8+ T cells in alopecia areata. Isolated RNA was reverse transcribed into cDNA used as the sequencing template. The table came from immunoSEQ multiplex PCR; TCRdb's copy has only in-frame clones and leaves some out. The data show about 200,000 clones, roughly three fifths seen once. Input material: CD8+ T cells sorted from blood. The receptors stem from a human donor in good health.

In this sample, this clone turned up a few times. V and J are TRBV7-9 and TRBJ2-1; the D is unclear. Germline V gives CDR1 SEHNR, CDR2 FQNEAQ (reference sequence). The V end was cut by 0 bases, the J end by 5 bases, with 5 bases between. This CDR3 is built from 13 residues. Here the CDR3 reads CASSLAGDNEQFF. The CDR3 nucleotides read TGTGCCAGCAGCTTAGCTGGGGACAATGAGCAGTTCTTC.

The CDR3 sequence is CASSLGVEGYTF. The CDR3 DNA follows: TGTGCCAGTTCCCTGGGCGTGGAGGGCTACACCTTC. The chain links TRBV19 to TRBJ1-2, with no clear D. V lost 8 bases to trimming and J lost 8 bases, with 15 bases between them. This CDR3 is built from 12 residues. CDR1 LNHDA and CDR2 SQIVND come from the germline V gene (reference sequence).

To note about this clone: Additional DNA sequences in this sample encode the identical CDR3. This chain joins TRBV9 and TRBJ1-2; D uncertain. The CDR3 sequence is 11 residues long. Per germline, CDR1 SGDLS and CDR2 YYNGEE. Trimming shortened V by 4 bases and J by 4 bases, and 5 bases separated the two germline ends. This chain's CDR3 is CASSPGYGYTF. CDR3 nucleotide sequence: TGTGCCAGCAGCCCAGGCTATGGCTACACCTTC.

The chain combines TRBV19 with TRBJ2-2; D is ambiguous. V lost 6 bases and J lost 2, with 4 bases in between. Germline lookup yields CDR1 LNHDA and CDR2 SQIVND (reference sequence). The CDR3 totals 12 residues. The CDR3 coding sequence is TGTGCCAGTAGCCACAACACCGGGGAGCTGTTTTTT. Its translation: CASSHNTGELFF. Supplemented by reference TRBV19 and TRBJ2-2, the full variable domain reads DGGITQSPKYLFRKEGQNVTLSCEQNLNHDAMYWYRQDPGQGLRLIYYSQIVNDFQKGDIAEGYSVSREKKESFPLTVTSAQKNPTAFYLCASSHNTGELFFGEGSRLTVL.

The rearrangement uses TRBV30 and TRBJ2-3; either TRBD1 or TRBD2 may supply D (5 bases each). This CDR3 is built from 13 residues. Trimming took 7 bases from V and 0 from J, leaving 11 bases between them. The V gene's germline CDR1 is GTSNPN and CDR2 SVGIG (reference sequence). CDR3 protein: CAYGARSTDTQYF. In DNA, the CDR3 is TGTGCCTACGGGGCCCGGAGCACAGATACGCAGTATTTT.

This chain uses TRBV4-2 with TRBJ2-3; 10 bases line up with TRBD2. The ends lost 0 bases at V and 8 bases at J; junction bases unmatched: 11. Germline V CDR1 and CDR2: LGHNA, YNFKEQ. The CDR3 sequence is 17 residues long. The CDR3 spells CASSQEPSGGATGTQYF. DNA of the CDR3: TGTGCCAGCAGCCAAGAACCCAGCGGGGGGGCCACGGGTACGCAGTATTTT.

The chain's CDR3 is CASSVEPSSYEQYF. The CDR3 DNA follows: TGTGCCAGCAGCGTAGAACCGAGCTCCTACGAGCAGTACTTC. The chain couples TRBV9 to TRBJ2-7; D not certain. Per germline, CDR1 SGDLS and CDR2 YYNGEE. CDR3 length: 14 residues. Trimming removed 0 bases from V and 0 bases from J, with 7 bases in between.

This sequence joins TRBV7-2 and TRBJ2-1; D unclear. The CDR3 has 13 residues. Trimming pared 5 bases from V and 2 bases from J, leaving 7 bases between. The V gene's germline CDR1 is SGHTA and CDR2 FQGNSA. CDR3 loop: CASSLDAYNEQFF. The CDR3 DNA follows: TGTGCCAGCAGCCTGGACGCCTACAATGAGCAGTTCTTC.

This clone was detected only a few times. This sequence joins TRBV5-4 and TRBJ2-7; D is unresolved. Germline values: CDR1 SGHNT, CDR2 YYREEE (reference sequence). V was trimmed by 5 bases and J by 3 bases, leaving 12 bases between them. This CDR3 region has 13 residues. DNA of the CDR3: TGTGCCAGCAGTCCGGACGGTGGCTACGAGCAGTACTTC. Amino acids: CASSPDGGYEQYF.

There are a few counts of this clone. The chain combines TRBV14 with TRBJ1-1; no clear D gene. Looked up from germline, CDR1 is SGHDN and CDR2 is FVKESK. The CDR3 length is 13 residues. Between the trimmed V and J ends, which lost 4 bases and 4 bases, there was a span of 10 bases. DNA for the CDR3: TGTGCCAGCAGCCCCCCTTCTGGCACTGAAGCTTTCTTT. Translated, it gives CASSPPSGTEAFF. The whole variable domain, remainder taken from reference TRBV14 and TRBJ1-1, is EAGVTQFPSHSVIEKGQTVTLRCDPISGHDNLYWYRRVMGKEIKFLLHFVKESKQDESGMPNNRFLAERTGGTYSTLKVQPAELEDSGVYFCASSPPSGTEAFFGQGTRLTVV.

This clone was counted a few times. This chain links TRBV14 with TRBJ2-7; no firm D call. The length of the CDR3 is 12 residues. Trimming took off 1 base at V and 5 bases at J, with 6 bases between the two ends. The germline CDR1 and CDR2 sequences are SGHDN and FVKESK. CDR3 amino acids: CASSQGRHEQYF. The CDR3 nucleotides are TGTGCCAGCAGCCAAGGACGGCACGAGCAGTACTTC.

The V and J genes are TRBV29-1 and TRBJ1-1; no definite D call. Looked up from germline, CDR1 is SQVTM and CDR2 is ANQGSEA. The CDR3 length is 12 residues. The V end lost 6 bases, the J end lost 4 bases, and 12 bases lay between the germline ends. The CDR3 DNA follows: TGCAGCGTCCGAATTGCGGGCACTGAAGCTTTCTTT. It codes for CSVRIAGTEAFF.

This clone occurred a few times. The V and J genes are TRBV6-5 and TRBJ2-7; tentatively, D is TRBD2 (6 bases). V was cut by 2 bases and J by 0 bases, with 8 bases left in between. Looked up from germline, CDR1 is MNHEY and CDR2 is SVGAGI. This CDR3 has 14 residues. CDR3 protein: CASSYGGTSYEQYF. The CDR3 coding sequence is TGTGCCAGCAGTTACGGCGGGACCTCCTACGAGCAGTACTTC.

The CDR3 region is CASSLAPAGETQYF. As DNA, the CDR3 is TGTGCCAGCAGCTTAGCCCCCGCCGGGGAGACCCAGTACTTC. This chain links TRBV11-2 with TRBJ2-5; D call uncertain. Germline V gives CDR1 SGHAT, CDR2 FQNNGV. Trimming left V 1 base short and J 5 bases short, with 11 bases between. The CDR3 sequence is 14 residues long.

The V gene is TRBV11-2, the J gene TRBJ1-6; D perhaps matches TRBD1 (5 bases). Germline V lookup: CDR1 SGHAT, CDR2 FQNNGV. V was pared by 1 base and J by 7 bases, with 11 bases between. The CDR3 has 15 amino acids. The CDR3 is CASSLGGAGNSPLHF. The CDR3 bases are TGTGCCAGCAGCTTAGGAGGGGCCGGAAATTCACCCCTCCACTTT.

The rearrangement uses TRBV13 and TRBJ2-5, with 11 bases fitting TRBD2. CDR1 PRHDT and CDR2 FYEKMQ come from the germline V gene (reference sequence). There are 17 residues in the CDR3. V lost 5 bases and J lost 5; bases outside the gene matches: 13. The CDR3 DNA reads TGTGCCAGCAGCCCCCGACCTTATAGCGGGGGGGCGGAGACCCAGTACTTC. It yields the protein CASSPRPYSGGAETQYF.

The J gene is TRBJ2-2, the V gene TRBV29-1; 8 bases align to TRBD1. In germline, CDR1 is SQVTM, CDR2 ANQGSEA. This CDR3 comprises 15 residues. The CDR3 region is CSVGTGSHQTGELFF. Here the CDR3 DNA reads TGCAGTGTGGGGACAGGATCCCACCAAACCGGGGAGCTGTTTTTT.

The chain has TRBV7-9 and TRBJ2-2; tentatively, D is TRBD1 (5 bases). Germline V gene lookup returns CDR1 SEHNR and CDR2 FQNEAQ (reference sequence). The CDR3 covers 14 residues. V lost 6 bases to trimming and J lost 1 base, with 9 bases between them. CDR3 DNA: TGTGCCAGCAGGGCCACAGGGAACACCGGGGAGCTGTTTTTT. This sequence encodes CASRATGNTGELFF.

V gene TRBV7-6 combines with J gene TRBJ2-7, with 8 bases lining up with TRBD1. Germline CDR1 is SGHVS and CDR2 is FNYEAQ. J gave up 5 bases and V 1 base, and 4 bases lay outside the gene matches. This CDR3 is built from 14 residues. The CDR3 here is CASSLGQGAHEQYF. The CDR3 DNA follows: TGTGCCAGCAGCTTAGGCCAGGGGGCCCACGAGCAGTACTTC.

J is TRBJ1-1 and V is TRBV4-2; unclear D gene. V lost 10 bases to trimming and J lost 2 bases, with 20 bases between them. The CDR3 has 15 residues. Germline V lookup: CDR1 LGHNA, CDR2 YNFKEQ. The CDR3 region is CATKSEGQVNTEAFF. In DNA form, the CDR3 reads TGTGCCACCAAGTCGGAGGGTCAAGTAAACACTGAAGCTTTCTTT.